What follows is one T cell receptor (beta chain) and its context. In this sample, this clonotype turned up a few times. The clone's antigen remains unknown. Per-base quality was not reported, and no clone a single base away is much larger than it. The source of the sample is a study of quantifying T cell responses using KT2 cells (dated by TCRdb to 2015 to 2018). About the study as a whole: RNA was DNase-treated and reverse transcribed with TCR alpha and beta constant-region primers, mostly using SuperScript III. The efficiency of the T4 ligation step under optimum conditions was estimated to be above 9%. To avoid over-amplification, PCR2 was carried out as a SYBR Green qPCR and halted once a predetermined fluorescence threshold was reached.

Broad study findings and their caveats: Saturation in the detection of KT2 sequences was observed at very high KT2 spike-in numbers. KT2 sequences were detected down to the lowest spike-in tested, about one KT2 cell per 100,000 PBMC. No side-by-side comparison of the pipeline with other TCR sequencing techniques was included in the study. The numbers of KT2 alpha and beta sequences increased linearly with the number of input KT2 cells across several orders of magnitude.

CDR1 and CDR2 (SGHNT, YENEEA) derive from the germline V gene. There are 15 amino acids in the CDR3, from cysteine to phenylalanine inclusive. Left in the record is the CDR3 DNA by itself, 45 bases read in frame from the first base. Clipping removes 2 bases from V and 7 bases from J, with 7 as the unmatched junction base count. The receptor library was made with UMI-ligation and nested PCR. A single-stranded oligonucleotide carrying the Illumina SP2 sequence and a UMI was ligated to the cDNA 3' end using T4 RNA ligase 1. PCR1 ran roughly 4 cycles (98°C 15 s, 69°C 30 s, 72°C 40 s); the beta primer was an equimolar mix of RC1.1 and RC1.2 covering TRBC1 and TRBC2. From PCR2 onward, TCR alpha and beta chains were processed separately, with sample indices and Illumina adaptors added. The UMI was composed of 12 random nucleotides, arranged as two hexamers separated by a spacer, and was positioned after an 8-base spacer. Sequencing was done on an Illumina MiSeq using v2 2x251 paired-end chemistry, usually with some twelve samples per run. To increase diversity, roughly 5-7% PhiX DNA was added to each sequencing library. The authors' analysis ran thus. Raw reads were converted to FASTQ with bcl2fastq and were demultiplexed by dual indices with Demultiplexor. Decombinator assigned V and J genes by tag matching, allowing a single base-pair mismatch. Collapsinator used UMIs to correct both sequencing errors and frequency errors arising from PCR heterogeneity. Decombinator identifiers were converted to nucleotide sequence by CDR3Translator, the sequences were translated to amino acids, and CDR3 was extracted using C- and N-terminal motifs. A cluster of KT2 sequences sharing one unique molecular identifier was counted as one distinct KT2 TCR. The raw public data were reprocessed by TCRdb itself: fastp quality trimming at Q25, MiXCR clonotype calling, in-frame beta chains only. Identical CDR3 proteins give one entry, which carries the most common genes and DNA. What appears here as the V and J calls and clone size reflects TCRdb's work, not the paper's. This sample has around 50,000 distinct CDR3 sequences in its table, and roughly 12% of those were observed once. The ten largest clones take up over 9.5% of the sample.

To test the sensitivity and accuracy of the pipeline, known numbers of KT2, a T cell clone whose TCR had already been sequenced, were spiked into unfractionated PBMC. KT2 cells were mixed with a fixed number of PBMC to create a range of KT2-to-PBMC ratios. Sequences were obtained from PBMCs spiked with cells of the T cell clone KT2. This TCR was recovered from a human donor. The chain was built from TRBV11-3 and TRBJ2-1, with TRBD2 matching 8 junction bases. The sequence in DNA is TGTGCCAGCAGCTTATCGGGGGGGCTTGGTAATGAGCAGTTCTTC. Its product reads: CASSLSGGLGNEQFF.